These 27 T cell receptor beta chains share one sample of origin, sequenced in a study of T cell repertoires in cytomegalovirus infection. Via MiXCR, TCRdb re-called the reads, giving one row per CDR3 protein. The repertoire holds a few hundred thousand distinct CDR3 sequences, with about 15% as singletons. Input material: CD8+ T cells from PBMCs. These receptors originate from a human donor in good health (CMV status not recorded). Some clones in this sample may be carry-over from other donors' samples.

This clonotype was recorded at least ten times. The V and J genes are TRBV7-8 and TRBJ2-1; 13 bases are a match to TRBD2. CDR1 is SGHVS, CDR2 FQNEAQ, per germline. The trim removed 2 bases at V and 10 bases at J, leaving 11 bases unmatched. The CDR3 totals 17 residues. The CDR3 here is CASSLQGLAGKKGEQFF. In DNA form, the CDR3 reads TGTGCCAGCAGCTTACAGGGACTAGCGGGGAAAAAAGGAGAGCAGTTCTTC.

With regard to this clonotype: This may stem from a read error, because a much larger clone lies one nucleotide away. The V and J genes are TRBV7-9 and TRBJ1-2; D unclear. Germline V gene data show CDR1 as SEHNR and CDR2 as FQNEAQ (reference sequence). This CDR3 region has 15 residues. Trimming pared 5 bases from V and 2 bases from J, leaving 15 bases between. CDR3 coding DNA: TGTGCCAGCAGCGCCGACATGGGCGAGAACTATGGCTACACCTTC. It encodes CASSADMGENYGYTF.

A single count supports this clonotype. The CDR3 DNA reads as TGTGCCAGCAGTTCCGAAGGGACTTGCGGGGGCGGAGCGGGTCAGTACTTC. Protein sequence: CASSSEGTCGGGAGQYF. V gene TRBV6-2 or TRBV6-3 combines with J gene TRBJ2-4; perhaps TRBD2 as D (7 bases). V was shortened by 4 bases and J by 12 bases, with 28 bases between the two germline ends. The CDR3 is 17 residues long. Per germline, CDR1 MNHEY and CDR2 SVGEGT.

A few counts support this clonotype. The J gene is TRBJ2-2, the V gene TRBV20-1; D not resolved. Germline V gene data show CDR1 as DFQATT and CDR2 as SNEGSKA (reference sequence). The CDR3 is made up of 13 amino acids. Between the trimmed V and J ends, which lost 4 bases and 0 bases, there was a span of 6 bases. The CDR3 DNA sequence: TGCAGTGCTAAAGACCCGAACACCGGGGAGCTGTTTTTT. It codes for CSAKDPNTGELFF.

This clonotype was seen repeatedly, ten times or more. The chain has TRBV29-1 and TRBJ2-1; TRBD1 matches 7 bases. Germline assignment: CDR1 SQVTM and CDR2 ANQGSEA. This CDR3 region has 15 residues. Unmatched junction bases numbered 14, after V lost 8 bases and J lost 4 bases. The CDR3 sequence: CSSEQGSPRYNEQFF. The CDR3 DNA reads TGCAGCTCAGAACAGGGGTCGCCTCGGTACAATGAGCAGTTCTTC.

This clonotype was seen ten or more times. The CDR3 sequence is CASSLGVPNEQFF. Written as DNA, the CDR3 is TGTGCCAGCAGTTTAGGGGTGCCCAATGAGCAGTTCTTC. The rearrangement links TRBV12-3 or TRBV12-4 to TRBJ2-1; no reliable D call. The V and J ends lost 1 base and 6 bases respectively, with 7 bases between them. The CDR3 extends over 13 amino acids.

This rearrangement joins TRBV7-9 to TRBJ2-1; weak D call: TRBD1 (6 bases). Trimming pared 5 bases from V and 4 bases from J, leaving 27 bases between. The CDR3 is 19 residues long. The germline V gene encodes CDR1 SEHNR and CDR2 FQNEAQ (reference sequence). CDR3 protein: CASSPGHDNPTWTYNEQFF. The CDR3 DNA is TGTGCCAGCAGCCCGGGACACGATAACCCAACCTGGACATACAATGAGCAGTTCTTC.

The J gene is TRBJ2-7, the V gene TRBV6-6; 7 nucleotides align to TRBD1. The CDR3 is 15 residues long. Germline V gene lookup returns CDR1 MNHNY and CDR2 SVGAGI (reference sequence). Trimming removed 6 bases from V and 1 base from J; junction bases left unmatched: 9. CDR3 region: CASSTDRAVSYEQYF. The CDR3 nucleotides are TGTGCCAGCAGCACCGACAGGGCAGTATCCTACGAGCAGTACTTC.

Worth noting for this clonotype: The junction does not match germline at one end; this may be a read error. The chain links TRBV28 to TRBJ1-6, with 7 bases that match TRBD1. This CDR3 region has 16 residues. In germline, CDR1 is MDHEN, CDR2 SYDVKM. As DNA, the CDR3 is TGTGCCAGCAGTTCAACGGGACAGAAACTTAATCCACCCCTCCACTTT. Translated, it gives CASSSTGQKLNPPLHF.

The table lists this clonotype with a few counts. This chain connects TRBV5-1 to TRBJ1-4; 9 bases are a match to TRBD1. The CDR3 has 17 amino acids. Trimming at V came to 4 bases and at J to 6 bases, leaving 13 bases not matched to a gene. Germline lookup yields CDR1 SGHRS and CDR2 YFSETQ. The CDR3 loop is CASSLLRTGGADEKLFF. In DNA form, the CDR3 reads TGCGCCAGCAGCCTCCTTAGAACAGGGGGCGCCGATGAAAAACTGTTTTTT.

The chain employs TRBV6-6 and TRBJ2-2, with 7 nucleotides matching TRBD1. The germline V gene encodes CDR1 MNHNY and CDR2 SVGAGI (reference sequence). V gave up 4 bases and J gave up 3 bases; unmatched junction bases: 20. The CDR3 spans 20 residues. The CDR3 nucleotides are TGTGCCAGCAGTTTGGCAATTTCCGAACAGGGGCGGATGGACACCGGGGAGCTGTTTTTT. Protein sequence: CASSLAISEQGRMDTGELFF.

This clonotype was found many times. V gene TRBV6-2 or TRBV6-3 combines with J gene TRBJ1-5; D is unclear. This CDR3 has 18 residues. CDR1 MNHEY and CDR2 SVGEGT come from the germline V gene. Deletions cut 7 bases from V and 1 base from J, with 23 bases between. The CDR3 is CASNLDGSTYVSNQPQHF. The DNA of the CDR3 is TGTGCCAGCAACCTCGACGGGTCTACGTACGTGAGCAATCAGCCCCAGCATTTT.

This clonotype was detected only a few times. J is TRBJ2-3 and V is TRBV20-1; 10 bases are a match to TRBD2. The CDR3 has 16 residues. CDR1 and CDR2 (germline): DFQATT, SNEGSKA (reference sequence). V dropped 0 bases and J dropped 0; count of bases not matched to a gene: 3. This CDR3 reads CSARDLAGESTDTQYF. Here the CDR3 DNA reads TGCAGTGCTAGAGATCTAGCGGGAGAAAGCACAGATACGCAGTATTTT.

This clonotype has only one observation. CDR3 bases: TGCAGCGTTGAAGCCGAGATGGGGGGCCATGGGCAAGGCTACACCTTC. Translation: CSVEAEMGGHGQGYTF. The chain joins TRBV29-1 to TRBJ1-2, with D perhaps TRBD1 (6 bases). Per germline, CDR1 SQVTM and CDR2 ANQGSEA. The V end was cut by 1 base, the J end by 8 bases, with 23 bases between. The CDR3 sequence is 16 residues long.

This clonotype was observed many times. This chain joins TRBV28 and TRBJ1-5; 7 bases match TRBD1. Per germline, CDR1 MDHEN and CDR2 SYDVKM. The CDR3 contains 15 residues. Germline trimming cut 6 bases from V and 7 bases from J; bases unmatched to any gene: 12. Written as DNA, the CDR3 is TGTGCCAGCAGCCTGGACCGGGACAGAGTACAGCCCCAGCATTTT. As protein: CASSLDRDRVQPQHF.

This clonotype was recorded many times. The gene calls are TRBV6-2 or TRBV6-3 and TRBJ2-1; a possible D gene is TRBD1 (6 bases). Germline V lookup: CDR1 MNHEY, CDR2 SVGEGT. V lost 4 bases to trimming and J lost 2 bases, with 15 bases between them. The CDR3 spans 16 residues. The CDR3 loop reads CASSSISGATYNEQFF. In nucleotides, the CDR3 is TGTGCCAGCAGTTCGATCTCAGGGGCTACCTACAATGAGCAGTTCTTC.

CDR3 bases: TGTGCCATCAGTGAGGGCTACGAGCAGTACTTC. Translating gives CAISEGYEQYF. V usage is TRBV10-3 and J usage is TRBJ2-7, with D unresolved. Germline V CDR1 and CDR2: ENHRY, SYGVKD. The V end was cut by 2 bases, the J end by 3 bases, with 2 bases between. There are 11 residues in the CDR3.

This clonotype showed up many times. The chain couples TRBV7-9 to TRBJ1-1; D is ambiguous. The CDR3 is made up of 15 amino acids. Germline-derived CDR1 and CDR2 are SEHNR and FQNEAQ (reference sequence). V was clipped by 5 bases and J by 0 bases, with 13 bases between them. In nucleotides, the CDR3 is TGTGCCAGCAGCCCTAGGGAACAGTTGAACACTGAAGCTTTCTTT. This gives the protein CASSPREQLNTEAFF.

The chain recombines TRBV6-5 with TRBJ2-1; D call uncertain. CDR3 length equals 13 residues. CDR1 and CDR2 (germline): MNHEY, SVGAGI. The germline V and J ends were trimmed by 7 bases and 6 bases, with 13 bases remaining between them. Here the CDR3 DNA reads TGTGCCAGCACCTACGGCCCCGTCAATGAGCAGTTCTTC. Its translation is CASTYGPVNEQFF.

Concerning this clonotype: The junction does not match germline at one end; this may be a read error. This CDR3 reads CASGEEAGTGGGGANVLTF. The CDR3 bases are TGTGCCAGCGGCGAAGAAGCAGGGACAGGGGGCGGTGGGGCCAACGTCCTGACTTTC. This chain joins TRBV4-1 and TRBJ2-6; 12 bases agree with TRBD1. Germline loops: CDR1 MGHRA, CDR2 YSYEKL. The CDR3 is made up of 19 amino acids.

This clonotype occurred a few times. This sequence joins TRBV6-5 and TRBJ2-7, with 8 positions matching TRBD1. The germline gives CDR1 MNHEY, CDR2 SVGAGI. The V gene end was trimmed by 2 bases and the J gene end by 2 bases; junction bases not matched to a gene: 8. The CDR3 is made up of 16 amino acids. The CDR3 protein is CASSYGQGGATYEQYF. The CDR3 nucleotides read TGTGCCAGCAGTTACGGACAGGGAGGTGCAACCTACGAGCAGTACTTC.

This chain links TRBV27 with TRBJ1-1; no clear D gene. The V end lost 2 bases, the J end lost 1 base, and 8 bases lay between the germline ends. The CDR3 spans 14 residues. Germline V lookup: CDR1 MNHEY, CDR2 SMNVEV (reference sequence). CDR3 coding DNA: TGTGCCAGCAGTTTAATCCCAGCGAACACTGAAGCTTTCTTT. Its translation: CASSLIPANTEAFF.

The gene calls are TRBV5-1 and TRBJ1-1, with D possibly matching TRBD1 (6 bases). Germline V gene sequence: CDR1 SGHRS, CDR2 YFSETQ. The CDR3 has 16 amino acids. Between the trimmed V and J ends, which lost 4 bases and 1 base, there was a span of 17 bases. DNA of the CDR3: TGCGCCAGCAGCCCCGGGCAGGGGACTGGGAACACTGAAGCTTTCTTT. This sequence encodes CASSPGQGTGNTEAFF.

This clonotype has ten or more counts. The gene calls are TRBV6-2 or TRBV6-3 and TRBJ2-5, with 8 bases lining up with TRBD1. Trimming took 2 bases from V and 2 from J; bases not matched to a gene: 4. CDR3 length: 15 residues. In germline, CDR1 is MNHEY, CDR2 SVGEGT. The CDR3 sequence: CASSYARDRQETQYF. The DNA of the CDR3 is TGTGCCAGCAGTTACGCTAGGGACAGGCAAGAGACCCAGTACTTC.

This chain links TRBV28 with TRBJ1-1; D gene ambiguous. The germline V gene encodes CDR1 MDHEN and CDR2 SYDVKM. V lost 2 bases, J lost 1 base, and 11 bases lay in between. The CDR3 consists of 15 residues. The CDR3 here is CASSLIGEPNTEAFF. In DNA, the CDR3 is TGTGCCAGCAGTTTAATCGGGGAACCGAACACTGAAGCTTTCTTT.

This clonotype was detected ten times or more. The chain carries TRBV20-1 and TRBJ1-1; no clear D gene. The CDR3 covers 16 residues. Germline assignment: CDR1 DFQATT and CDR2 SNEGSKA (reference sequence). V shed 2 bases and J shed 0 bases, with 16 bases lying between them. CDR3 nucleotide sequence: TGCAGTGCTAGACATCAGGAACAGCCCATGAACACTGAAGCTTTCTTT. It translates to CSARHQEQPMNTEAFF.

The chain couples TRBV27 to TRBJ2-1; weak D call: TRBD2 (5 bases). Germline CDR1 is MNHEY and CDR2 is SMNVEV (reference sequence). The CDR3 is made up of 14 amino acids. Trimming pared 5 bases from V and 4 bases from J, leaving 12 bases between. The CDR3 bases are TGTGCCAGCAGTCGTGGGAGCGTATACAATGAGCAGTTCTTC. The encoded protein is CASSRGSVYNEQFF.